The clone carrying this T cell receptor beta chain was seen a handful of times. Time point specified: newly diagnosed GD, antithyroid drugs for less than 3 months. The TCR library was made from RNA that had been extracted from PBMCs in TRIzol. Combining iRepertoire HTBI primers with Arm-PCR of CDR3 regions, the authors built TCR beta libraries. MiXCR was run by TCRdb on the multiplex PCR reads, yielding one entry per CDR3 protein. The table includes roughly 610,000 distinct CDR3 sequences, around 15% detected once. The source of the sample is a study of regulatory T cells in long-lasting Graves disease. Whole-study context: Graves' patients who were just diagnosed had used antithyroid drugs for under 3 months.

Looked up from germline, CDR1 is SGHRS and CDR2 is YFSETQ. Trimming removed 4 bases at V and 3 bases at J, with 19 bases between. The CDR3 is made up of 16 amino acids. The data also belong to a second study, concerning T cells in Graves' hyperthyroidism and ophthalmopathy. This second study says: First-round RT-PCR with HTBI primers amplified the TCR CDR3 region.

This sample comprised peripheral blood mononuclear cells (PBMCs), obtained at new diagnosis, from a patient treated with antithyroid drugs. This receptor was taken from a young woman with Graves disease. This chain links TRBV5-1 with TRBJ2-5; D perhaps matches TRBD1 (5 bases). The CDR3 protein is CASSLTGLYDEETQYF. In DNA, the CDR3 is TGCGCCAGCAGCCTTACAGGTCTATACGACGAAGAGACCCAGTACTTC.